These T cell receptor beta chains were read from a single sample in a study of shared clonotypes between healthy human individuals. Generated by immunoSEQ multiplex PCR, the TCRdb table keeps only in-frame clones and is missing some. The data show 2,500,000 or so clones, with over 85% seen just once and around 0.14% held by the top ten. Sequencing was done on a sample of naive CD4+ T cells sorted from blood. The receptors originated from a man younger than 35 in good health. CDR3s leave out the opening cysteine and the closing phenylalanine or tryptophan. Each record gives: J gene, V gene, D gene, CDR3 protein. The D gene is left open where the match is weak.

j_call: TRBJ2-1
v_call: TRBV6-5
d_call: TRBD2
cdr3_aa: ASKEGLADNEQF

j_call: TRBJ2-3
v_call: TRBV7-3
d_call: -
cdr3_aa: ASSSRVATDTQY

j_call: TRBJ1-3
v_call: TRBV6-5
d_call: -
cdr3_aa: ASSPRTGNTIY

j_call: TRBJ2-2
v_call: TRBV10-3
d_call: TRBD2
cdr3_aa: AISDPPGLAGGPTGELF

j_call: TRBJ2-6
v_call: TRBV19
d_call: -
cdr3_aa: ASNRISGANVLT

j_call: TRBJ2-7
v_call: TRBV2
d_call: -
cdr3_aa: ASVQFVGAEQY

j_call: TRBJ1-4
v_call: TRBV7-2
d_call: -
cdr3_aa: ASSLAAGVVNEKLF

j_call: TRBJ1-6
v_call: TRBV9
d_call: TRBD1
cdr3_aa: ASSRGTGFSPLH

j_call: TRBJ1-2
v_call: TRBV10-3
d_call: -
cdr3_aa: AISGGPPHGYT

j_call: TRBJ1-1
v_call: TRBV18
d_call: -
cdr3_aa: ASSPSDSEAF

j_call: TRBJ2-3
v_call: TRBV5-1
d_call: TRBD2
cdr3_aa: ASRGLAGTTDTQY

j_call: TRBJ1-1
v_call: TRBV5-1
d_call: -
cdr3_aa: ASSLGSTEAF

j_call: TRBJ2-2
v_call: TRBV7-8
d_call: TRBD2
cdr3_aa: ASSPEQLAGGRTGELF

j_call: TRBJ2-7
v_call: TRBV28
d_call: -
cdr3_aa: ASSLFGLRTYEQY

j_call: TRBJ1-1
v_call: TRBV6-4
d_call: -
cdr3_aa: ASSVTGGRTEAF

j_call: TRBJ2-4
v_call: TRBV5-5
d_call: TRBD1
cdr3_aa: ASSLGTGVAKNIQY

j_call: TRBJ2-5
v_call: TRBV5-4
d_call: TRBD1
cdr3_aa: ASSLADRGRRQETQY

j_call: TRBJ1-5
v_call: TRBV2
d_call: -
cdr3_aa: ASSERQANQPQH

j_call: TRBJ1-6
v_call: TRBV19
d_call: -
cdr3_aa: ASSTQGFNSPLH

j_call: TRBJ1-2
v_call: TRBV28
d_call: -
cdr3_aa: ASSSRQVPNYGYT

j_call: TRBJ2-1
v_call: TRBV30
d_call: TRBD2
cdr3_aa: ALSGSSYNEQF

j_call: TRBJ2-7
v_call: TRBV6-5
d_call: -
cdr3_aa: ASRDTGSGEQY

j_call: TRBJ2-7
v_call: TRBV19
d_call: TRBD2
cdr3_aa: ASSIGPPGGNAYEQY

j_call: TRBJ2-1
v_call: TRBV5-1
d_call: -
cdr3_aa: ASSPKGYEQF

j_call: TRBJ2-7
v_call: TRBV18
d_call: TRBD2
cdr3_aa: ASSPSGLFEQY

j_call: TRBJ1-1
v_call: TRBV6-5
d_call: -
cdr3_aa: ASSSKFQNTEAF

j_call: TRBJ2-5
v_call: TRBV5-4
d_call: -
cdr3_aa: ASSLMQGQETQY

j_call: TRBJ1-1
v_call: TRBV29-1
d_call: -
cdr3_aa: SVEDSVNTEAF

j_call: TRBJ2-5
v_call: TRBV7-8
d_call: -
cdr3_aa: ASSHGTTQETQY

j_call: TRBJ2-1
v_call: TRBV6-4
d_call: TRBD2
cdr3_aa: ASSERLAGVDEQF

j_call: TRBJ2-5
v_call: TRBV7-8
d_call: TRBD2
cdr3_aa: ASSQTSGKETQY

j_call: TRBJ2-7
v_call: TRBV6-5
d_call: -
cdr3_aa: ASSYSSTGTYEQY

j_call: TRBJ2-7
v_call: TRBV5-6
d_call: -
cdr3_aa: ASSPPDATGSHEQY

j_call: TRBJ1-2
v_call: TRBV28
d_call: -
cdr3_aa: ASSPSWGRGDGYT

j_call: TRBJ1-5
v_call: TRBV6-1
d_call: TRBD1
cdr3_aa: ASSDRASNQPQH

j_call: TRBJ2-1
v_call: TRBV5-4
d_call: TRBD2
cdr3_aa: ASSLLTSGREGGRYNEQF

j_call: TRBJ1-1
v_call: TRBV6-5
d_call: -
cdr3_aa: ASSTWMDTEAF

j_call: TRBJ2-1
v_call: TRBV7-2
d_call: TRBD2
cdr3_aa: ASSLETSAYYNEQF

j_call: TRBJ1-2
v_call: TRBV6-1
d_call: TRBD1
cdr3_aa: ASSEGQDRVGYT

j_call: TRBJ1-1
v_call: TRBV7-2
d_call: -
cdr3_aa: ASSSEGRDPEAF

j_call: TRBJ2-7
v_call: TRBV2
d_call: TRBD1
cdr3_aa: ASTVATGGAEQY

j_call: TRBJ2-3
v_call: TRBV5-1
d_call: TRBD2
cdr3_aa: ASSLASAGAADTQY

j_call: TRBJ2-7
v_call: TRBV6-5
d_call: TRBD1
cdr3_aa: ASTDLPRQGNEQY

j_call: TRBJ1-2
v_call: TRBV28
d_call: TRBD1
cdr3_aa: ASSQGGRAYGYT

j_call: TRBJ2-4
v_call: TRBV4-1
d_call: TRBD2
cdr3_aa: ASSQDQPSGKAKNIQY

j_call: TRBJ1-1
v_call: TRBV6-1
d_call: -
cdr3_aa: ASIQGLNTEAF

j_call: TRBJ2-2
v_call: TRBV5-1
d_call: TRBD1
cdr3_aa: ASSQLTGAGELF

j_call: TRBJ1-4
v_call: TRBV18
d_call: TRBD1
cdr3_aa: ASSPQGAVDEKLF

j_call: TRBJ2-5
v_call: TRBV5-4
d_call: -
cdr3_aa: ASSAPGPQETQY

j_call: TRBJ1-1
v_call: TRBV6-1
d_call: -
cdr3_aa: ASSDFTASPEAF

j_call: TRBJ1-6
v_call: TRBV27
d_call: -
cdr3_aa: ASSSAGVGNSPLH